This entry features one T cell receptor beta chain sequence. The trim removed 4 bases at V and 4 bases at J, leaving 12 bases unmatched. The length of the CDR3 is 17 residues. CDR1 is MDHEN, CDR2 SYDVKM, per germline. The data were obtained in a study of blood T cell repertoires in COVID-19. Study information: T cells, B-cell-depleted T cells, or PBMCs provided the cDNA or gDNA that served as material.

The table came from immunoSEQ multiplex PCR; TCRdb's copy has only in-frame clones and leaves some out. The repertoire holds approximately 270,000 clones, with approximately 85% as singletons. The V and J genes are TRBV28 and TRBJ2-1; the match to TRBD2 covers 8 bases. The sequence was obtained from a woman aged 30 to 39 who had recovered from COVID-19. The sequenced sample consisted of PBMCs or T cells enriched from blood (not recorded which). CDR3 nucleotides: TGTGCCAGCAGTTCCAAAGTGGGGACTAGAAGATACAATGAGCAGTTCTTC. This encodes CASSSKVGTRRYNEQFF.